Listed below are T cell receptor beta chains from one sample, sequenced in a study of CD4 T cells in relation to SARS-CoV-2 and coronaviruses. Some clones are missing from TCRdb's copy, which holds only in-frame ones; the method was immunoSEQ multiplex PCR. The sample gives tens of thousands of clones, about 78% of which show up once; over 9% is in the top ten. For these receptors, no antigen is known. Sequenced material: CD4+ T cells from PBMCs, cultured in vitro. These receptors all stem from a human donor in good health. CDR3s include the opening cysteine and the closing phenylalanine or tryptophan. Each record gives: V gene, clone size, D gene, J gene, CDR3 protein, CDR3 DNA. The D gene is left open where the match is weak. Only some rows state a clone size, as once, few, many or a class for expanded clones.

TRBV29-1	-	-	TRBJ2-1	CSVLQALGGNEQFF	TGCAGCGTCCTCCAGGCTTTGGGTGGCAATGAGCAGTTCTTC
TRBV7-9	few	-	TRBJ2-4	CASSPSSLAKNIQYF	TGTGCCAGCAGCCCCTCGAGTCTAGCCAAAAACATTCAGTACTTC
TRBV19	-	TRBD1	TRBJ2-2	CASISLGLGRGHGDGELFF	TGTGCCAGTATTAGTCTCGGTCTCGGCAGGGGGCATGGTGACGGGGAGCTGTTTTTT
TRBV11-2	once	-	TRBJ2-6	CASSILQGSGANVLTF	TGTGCCAGCAGCATACTACAGGGCTCTGGGGCCAACGTCCTGACTTTC
TRBV29-1	-	-	TRBJ2-5	CSVEDLGRGETQYF	TGCAGCGTTGAAGATCTGGGCCGGGGAGAGACCCAGTACTTC
TRBV28	-	-	TRBJ1-6	CASSPLGTYNSPLHF	TGTGCCAGCAGTCCCCTGGGGACCTATAATTCACCCCTCCACTTT
TRBV2	-	-	TRBJ2-2	CASSGDTSGELFF	TGTGCCAGTTCAGGGGATACATCCGGGGAGCTGTTTTTT
TRBV2	-	-	TRBJ2-7	CASKVRGGYEQYF	TGTGCCAGCAAGGTTAGGGGGGGCTACGAGCAGTACTTC
TRBV19	once	-	TRBJ1-6	CASSDTAYINSPLHF	TGTGCCAGTAGCGATACTGCTTATATTAATTCACCCCTCCACTTT
TRBV27	few	-	TRBJ1-1	CASRPGTPQGTEAFF	TGTGCCAGCAGACCTGGGACCCCTCAAGGCACTGAAGCTTTCTTT
TRBV29-1	-	-	TRBJ1-2	CSVNTGRMGYTF	TGCAGCGTAAATACAGGGAGAATGGGCTACACCTTC
TRBV9	-	TRBD2	TRBJ2-7	CASSVGLAGGPAEQYF	TGTGCCAGCAGCGTCGGACTAGCGGGGGGGCCGGCGGAGCAGTACTTC
TRBV6-2/TRBV6-3	few	TRBD2	TRBJ2-5	CASSYPQRGRKKETQYF	TGTGCCAGCAGTTACCCCCAGCGGGGCCGGAAGAAAGAGACCCAGTACTTC
TRBV6-5	-	-	TRBJ1-1	CASSRRGNTEAFF	TGTGCCAGCAGTCGACGGGGGAATACTGAAGCTTTCTTT